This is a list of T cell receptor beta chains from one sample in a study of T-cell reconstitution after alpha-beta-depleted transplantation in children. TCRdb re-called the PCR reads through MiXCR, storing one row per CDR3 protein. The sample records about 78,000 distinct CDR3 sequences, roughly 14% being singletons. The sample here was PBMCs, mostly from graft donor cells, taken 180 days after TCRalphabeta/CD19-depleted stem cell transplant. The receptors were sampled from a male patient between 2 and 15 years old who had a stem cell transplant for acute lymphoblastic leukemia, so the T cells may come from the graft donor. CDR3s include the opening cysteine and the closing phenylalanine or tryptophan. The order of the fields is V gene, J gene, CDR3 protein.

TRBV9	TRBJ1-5	CASSVEGRVNQPQHF
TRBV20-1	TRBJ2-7	CSARELRQGSEQYF
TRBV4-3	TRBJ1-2	CASSQGGRVIRKYNYGYTF
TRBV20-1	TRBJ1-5	CSARVANEFGGGNQPQHF
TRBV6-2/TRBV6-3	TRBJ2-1	CASSYKRQEETDNEQFF
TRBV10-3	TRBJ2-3	CAIGTGATDTQYF
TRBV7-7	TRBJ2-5	CASSLGPKETQYF
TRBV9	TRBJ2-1	CASSVEGTGWSGRRNEQFF
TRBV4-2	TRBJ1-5	CASSQPGGGSNQPQHF
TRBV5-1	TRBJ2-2	CASSLGTSGELFF
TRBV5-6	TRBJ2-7	CASSLSESYEQYF
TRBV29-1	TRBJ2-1	CSSGLSSYNEQLF
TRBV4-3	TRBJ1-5	CASSQPQGTQPQHF
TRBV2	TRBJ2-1	CAFSPGDRSSYNEQFF